These 13 T cell receptor beta chains were all obtained from the same sample, sequenced in a study of early T cells in non-severe SARS-CoV-2 infection. TCRdb itself ran the 5' RACE reads through MiXCR, one entry per CDR3 protein. The profile shows tens of thousands of distinct CDR3 sequences, 15% of them singletons. The sequenced sample consisted of whole blood. These receptors were collected from an adult who was a healthcare worker with PCR-confirmed SARS-CoV-2 infection or an uninfected control (not recorded which).

The chain is built from TRBV6-6 and TRBJ1-4; D call uncertain. CDR1 and CDR2 (germline): MNHNY, SVGAGI (reference sequence). CDR3 length: 14 residues. Trimming stripped 6 bases from V and 0 bases from J, with 8 bases between. The DNA for the CDR3 is TGTGCCAGCAGACCGCTAGCAACTAATGAAAAACTGTTTTTT. Translated, it gives CASRPLATNEKLFF.

The chain links TRBV28 to TRBJ2-5, with D unresolved. Germline lookup yields CDR1 MDHEN and CDR2 SYDVKM. The V gene lost 1 base and the J gene lost 5 bases, with 5 bases spanning the gap. CDR3 length: 12 amino acids. This chain's CDR3 is CASSLFRETQYF. CDR3 coding DNA: TGTGCCAGCAGTTTATTCAGGGAGACCCAGTACTTC.

This clonotype was recorded a few times. This rearrangement joins TRBV20-1 to TRBJ2-7; D gene ambiguous. This CDR3 has 14 amino acids. V was trimmed by 0 bases and J by 1 base, leaving 10 bases between them. Germline assignment: CDR1 DFQATT and CDR2 SNEGSKA (reference sequence). DNA for the CDR3: TGCAGTGCTAGAGACGGCGACGGGTCCTACGAGCAGTACTTC. Translation: CSARDGDGSYEQYF.

This clonotype was counted a few times. CDR3 residues: CSAMDNEQFF. As DNA, the CDR3 is TGCAGTGCTATGGACAATGAGCAGTTCTTC. The rearrangement uses TRBV20-1 and TRBJ2-1, with D uncertain. Germline V gives CDR1 DFQATT, CDR2 SNEGSKA (reference sequence). Trimming removed 4 bases from V and 5 bases from J, with 3 bases in between. This CDR3 is 10 amino acids long.

J is TRBJ1-2 and V is TRBV5-1; no clear D. Germline CDR1 SGHRS, CDR2 YFSETQ. The CDR3 covers 13 residues. The V end lost 3 bases, the J end lost 4 bases, and 10 bases lay between the germline ends. The CDR3 region is CASSSGMSYGYTF. The CDR3 DNA reads as TGCGCCAGCAGCTCCGGGATGAGCTATGGCTACACCTTC.

This clonotype has just a few counts. The rearrangement uses TRBV6-5 and TRBJ2-7; possibly TRBD1 for D (6 bases). V gave up 5 bases and J gave up 6 bases, with 17 bases separating them. In germline, CDR1 is MNHEY, CDR2 SVGAGI. The CDR3 runs 14 residues. Written as DNA, the CDR3 is TGTGCCAGCAGTCACAACAGGGATTCGGGCGAGCAGTACTTC. It codes for CASSHNRDSGEQYF.

This clonotype has only a few counts. V and J are TRBV12-3 or TRBV12-4 and TRBJ1-1; D gene uncertain. The CDR3 spans 11 residues. Trimming left V 10 bases short and J 9 bases short, with 15 bases between. CDR3 nucleotide sequence: TGTGCCACCAGGAAGGGAGGCCAAGCTTTCTTT. Protein: CATRKGGQAFF.

This clonotype was recorded a few times. The chain couples TRBV11-2 to TRBJ2-7; 8 bases fit TRBD1. This CDR3 contains 14 residues. Germline values: CDR1 SGHAT, CDR2 FQNNGV. V dropped 3 bases and J dropped 2; count of bases not matched to a gene: 3. CDR3 in DNA: TGTGCCAGCAGCTTCGGGACAGGAACCTACGAGCAGTACTTC. Translating it yields CASSFGTGTYEQYF.

The chain joins TRBV28 to TRBJ2-4; TRBD2 might be the D (6 bases). Per the germline V gene, CDR1 is MDHEN and CDR2 is SYDVKM. The CDR3 contains 15 residues. V was pared by 7 bases and J by 9 bases, with 22 bases between. CDR3 sequence reads: CASTTPSGTGVIQYF. The DNA of the CDR3 is TGTGCCAGCACCACCCCATCCGGGACTGGGGTCATTCAGTACTTC.

This clonotype was seen more than once but under ten times. The genes are TRBV7-9 and TRBJ1-3, with 12 nucleotides matching TRBD1. Germline V lookup: CDR1 SEHNR, CDR2 FQNEAQ (reference sequence). The CDR3 loop spans 19 amino acids. The V gene end was trimmed by 2 bases and the J gene end by 3 bases; junction bases not matched to a gene: 11. The CDR3 nucleotides are TGTGCCAGCAGCTTACTACTTTCCGGGACAGGGGGCCTTGGAAACACCATATATTTT. This translates into CASSLLLSGTGGLGNTIYF.

This clonotype was detected ten times or more. The chain carries TRBV19 and TRBJ2-7; D might be TRBD2 (6 bases). The CDR3 runs to 13 residues. The V end was cut by 3 bases, the J end by 2 bases, with 8 bases between. Germline CDR1 reads LNHDA; CDR2 reads SQIVND (reference sequence). The DNA for the CDR3 is TGTGCCAGTAGTATCGGCGGGGCCTACGAGCAGTACTTC. The encoded protein is CASSIGGAYEQYF.

This clonotype was counted a few times. This chain joins TRBV2 and TRBJ1-5; tentative D call: TRBD1 (5 bases). CDR3 length: 12 residues. The germline V gene encodes CDR1 SNHLY and CDR2 FYNNEI. The V end was cut by 5 bases, the J end by 7 bases, with 9 bases between. The CDR3 loop reads CASSKGEQPQHF. The CDR3 DNA reads as TGTGCCAGCAGTAAAGGGGAACAGCCCCAGCATTTT. Based on the CDR3 plus reference TRBV2 and TRBJ1-5, the full variable domain is EPEVTQTPSHQVTQMGQEVILRCVPISNHLYFYWYRQILGQKVEFLVSFYNNEISEKSEIFDDQFSVERPDGSNFTLKIRSTKLEDSAMYFCASSKGEQPQHFGDGTRLSIL.

In its sample, this clonotype was seen a few times. The V call is TRBV2, the J call TRBJ1-5, with D hard to call. The V end lost 3 bases, the J end lost 0 bases, and 3 bases lay between the germline ends. The CDR3 spans 13 residues. Germline V gene data show CDR1 as SNHLY and CDR2 as FYNNEI. CDR3 sequence: CASSERSNQPQHF. In nucleotides, the CDR3 is TGTGCCAGCAGTGAGCGTAGCAATCAGCCCCAGCATTTT. The full variable domain, rest sourced from reference TRBV2 and TRBJ1-5, is EPEVTQTPSHQVTQMGQEVILRCVPISNHLYFYWYRQILGQKVEFLVSFYNNEISEKSEIFDDQFSVERPDGSNFTLKIRSTKLEDSAMYFCASSERSNQPQHFGDGTRLSIL.